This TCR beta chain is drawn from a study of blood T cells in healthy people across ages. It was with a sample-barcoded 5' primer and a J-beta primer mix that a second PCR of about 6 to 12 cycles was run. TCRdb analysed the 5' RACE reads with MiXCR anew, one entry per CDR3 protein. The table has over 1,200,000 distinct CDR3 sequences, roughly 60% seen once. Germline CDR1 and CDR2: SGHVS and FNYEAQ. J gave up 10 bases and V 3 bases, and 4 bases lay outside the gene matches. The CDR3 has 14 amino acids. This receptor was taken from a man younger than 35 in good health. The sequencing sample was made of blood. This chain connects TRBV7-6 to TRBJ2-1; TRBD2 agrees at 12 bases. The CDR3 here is CASSFSSGREEQFF. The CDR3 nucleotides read TGTGCCAGCAGCTTCTCTAGCGGGAGGGAAGAGCAGTTCTTC.